Here is one T cell receptor beta chain with its context. Its antigen is currently not known. No much larger clone exists at a distance of one base, and base qualities are not known. The source of the sample is a study of read filtering for tumor transcriptome and immune sequencing (TCRdb year 2020). About the study as a whole: Of the patients in the cohort, around 17 were male and fewer than 15 were female, and their mean age was around 66 years, with a range of 47 to 80. After DNase treatment, whole-transcriptome libraries were prepared using the TruSeq RNA Access Library Prep Kit. By revised international staging, roughly eight patients were R-ISS I, fewer than 20 were R-ISS II and over five were R-ISS III. One main goal was a read-filtering strategy for immune repertoire data, in particular deciding whether clonotypes backed by only one read should be removed. Per sample, about 4 to 11 million TCR-region mapped reads were obtained with IR-seq, compared with only about 80 to 1,400 with RNA-seq. Using the same bone marrow samples, the study ran both targeted immune repertoire sequencing and bulk whole-transcriptome sequencing and then compared the TCR repertoires from each method. Broad study findings and their caveats: In IR-seq, single-read clonotypes were approximately 80% of clonotypes but approximately 3.5% of total reads; in RNA-seq they were 74.6% of clonotypes and about 40% of reads. IR-seq captured clonotypes at much higher depth and more reliably than RNA-seq, and smaller IR-seq throughput sufficed to identify most shared clonotypes. Rather than purified T cells, the sorted CD138-negative fraction was a mixed bone marrow immune population. Removing single-read clonotypes increased the correlation between IR-seq and RNA-seq shared clonotype proportions.

The germline V gene encodes CDR1 DFQATT and CDR2 SNEGSKA (reference sequence). The CDR3 numbers 13 residues from cysteine through phenylalanine. Only the CDR3 DNA stays, 39 bases, in frame from base 1. For this chain, trimming is 3 bases at the V end and 7 bases at the J end, and the number of junction bases without a gene match is 5. Every patient had bone marrow sampled at the time of active disease. Ficoll-Hypaque density gradient centrifugation was used to isolate bone marrow mononuclear cells. Myeloma plasma cells were removed and CD138-negative cells were collected by negative selection after labeling with CD138 magnetic microbeads on a MACS separator. Flow cytometry on an Attune NxT with CD138 antibodies was used to check the purity of the isolated cells. Total RNA was extracted with TRIzol reagent and quantified with a NanoDrop spectrophotometer. For each patient, paired RNA-seq and IR-seq were run on the CD138-negative bone marrow sample from that patient.

TCR libraries were built from about 370 ng RNA with the Immunoverse kit, using molecular barcoded adaptors covering alpha/delta and beta/gamma chains. TCR library preparation used the same RNA that went into transcriptome sequencing. Sequencing of TCR libraries was carried out on an Illumina HiSeq 4000 with 2 x 150 cycles. The study's own analysis went as follows. With MiXCR, TCR reads were aligned to human V, D, J and C references and assembled into CDR3 clonotypes, with quality filtering and error correction included. Clonotype counts and gene usage diversity were analyzed with the tcR package in R. Raw mapping reads were checked after the RNA-seq reads had been mapped by STAR aligner version 2.5.3a onto the human GRCh37 genome. To test the effect of sequencing depth on detected clonotypes, IR-seq fastq files were randomly downsampled using Seqtk 1.3. TCRdb applied fastp at Q25 and MiXCR to the public reads, then kept only in-frame beta chains. Rows with a matching CDR3 protein are joined into one entry that keeps the most common DNA and genes. The authors' filters were not applied to this entry. The sample table records tens of thousands of distinct CDR3 sequences; around 19% of these occur just once. The top ten clones comprise roughly 11% of the sample.

The sequencing input was a population of CD138-negative cells sorted from bone marrow. Sample cell subset or site, as interpreted from the label and publication: bone marrow mononuclear cells depleted of CD138+ plasma/myeloma cells by negative magnetic selection. Rearrangement joined TRBV20-1 to TRBJ2-1, with 8 middle bases fitting TRBD1. The clonotype comes from a donor aged 40 or over with multiple myeloma. The CDR3: CSARDRVANEQFF. The DNA sequence is TGCAGTGCTAGGGACAGGGTCGCAAATGAGCAGTTCTTC.